The clone carrying this T cell receptor (beta chain) was counted between two and nine times. Autoimmune disease history or systemic immunosuppression disqualified patients. The investigators sampled blood at baseline, at cycle 4 day 1, and at cycle 7 day 1. Germline CDR1 and CDR2: MNHEY and SMNVEV (reference sequence). Trimming stripped 6 bases from V and 0 bases from J, with 9 bases between. This CDR3 spans 15 amino acids. TCRdb's copy holds only in-frame clones and misses some; the assay was immunoSEQ multiplex PCR. The sample yields roughly 86,000 clones, about 87% seen once. The data belong to a study of OX40 agonist ivuxolimab in advanced cancers. Looking at the study overall: Earlier treatment with anti-PD-1, anti-PD-L1 or anti-CTLA-4 was permitted, and roughly 40% had received some.

This rearrangement joins TRBV27 to TRBJ2-6; possibly TRBD2 for D (6 bases). The receptor was isolated from an adult with an advanced solid tumor such as melanoma, head and neck, liver or kidney cancer. Sequenced here: CD4+ or CD8+ T cells sorted from blood, sampled in a trial of the OX40 agonist ivuxolimab. Here the CDR3 DNA reads TGTGCCAGCAGGGGACTTCACTCTGGGGCCAACGTCCTGACTTTC. Translation: CASRGLHSGANVLTF.